This T cell receptor (beta chain) was captured in a study of beta chain features in type 1 diabetes. Study outcomes and limitations: Moderately but significantly shorter TCRB CDR3s were found in Type 1 diabetes patients in all four CD4+ subsets.

Expressed TCRB transcripts were sequenced after all isolated RNA was converted to cDNA. Mean read depth for naive, central memory and regulatory T cell samples was several million reads. The data were produced by immunoSEQ multiplex PCR, yet TCRdb's version contains in-frame clones alone and is incomplete. The sample contains over 100,000 clones, around 15% of which appear only once. This clone turned up a few times. Its matching antigen is unknown. Source material: central memory CD4+ T cells from blood. This TCR was recovered from a man younger than 45 with type 1 diabetes.

Here the CDR3 DNA reads TGTGCCAGCAGTATCCAAACCGGACTAGCGGGGTACAATGAGCAGTTCTTC. Amino acid sequence: CASSIQTGLAGYNEQFF. The chain employs TRBV2 and TRBJ2-1; TRBD2 matches at 12 bases. Germline V CDR1 and CDR2: SNHLY, FYNNEI. CDR3 length equals 17 residues. J gave up 4 bases and V 5 bases, and 9 bases lay outside the gene matches.